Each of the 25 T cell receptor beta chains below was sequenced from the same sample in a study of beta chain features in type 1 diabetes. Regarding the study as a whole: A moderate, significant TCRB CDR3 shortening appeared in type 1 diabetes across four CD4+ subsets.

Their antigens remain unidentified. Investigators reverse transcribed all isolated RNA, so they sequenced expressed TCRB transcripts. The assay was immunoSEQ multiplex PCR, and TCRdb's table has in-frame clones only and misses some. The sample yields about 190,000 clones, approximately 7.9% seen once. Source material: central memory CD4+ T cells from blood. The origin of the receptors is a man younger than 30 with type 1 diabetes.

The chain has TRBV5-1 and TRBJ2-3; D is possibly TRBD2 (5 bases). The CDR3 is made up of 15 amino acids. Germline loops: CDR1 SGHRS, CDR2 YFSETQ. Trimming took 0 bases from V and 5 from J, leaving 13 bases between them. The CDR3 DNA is TGCGCCAGCAGCTTGGGTTCCGGGGAAGGAGATACGCAGTATTTT. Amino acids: CASSLGSGEGDTQYF.

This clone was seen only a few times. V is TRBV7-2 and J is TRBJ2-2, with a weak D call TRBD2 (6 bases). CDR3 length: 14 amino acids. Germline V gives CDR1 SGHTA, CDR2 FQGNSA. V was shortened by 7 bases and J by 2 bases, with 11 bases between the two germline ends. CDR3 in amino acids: CASMWGLNTGELFF. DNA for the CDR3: TGTGCCAGCATGTGGGGACTTAACACCGGGGAGCTGTTTTTT.

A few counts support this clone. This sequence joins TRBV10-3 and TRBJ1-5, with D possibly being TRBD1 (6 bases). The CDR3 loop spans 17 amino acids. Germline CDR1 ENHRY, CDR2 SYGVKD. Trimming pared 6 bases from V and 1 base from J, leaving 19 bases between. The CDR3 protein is CAISPGGAIGSNQPQHF. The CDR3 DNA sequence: TGTGCCATCAGCCCCGGGGGGGCGATAGGAAGCAATCAGCCCCAGCATTTT.

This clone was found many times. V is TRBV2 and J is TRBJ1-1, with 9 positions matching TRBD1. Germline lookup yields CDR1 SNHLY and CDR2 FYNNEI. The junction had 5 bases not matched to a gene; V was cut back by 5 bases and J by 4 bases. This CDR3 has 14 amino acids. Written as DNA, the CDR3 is TGTGCCAGCAGTACTCAGACAGGGGGCACTGAAGCTTTCTTT. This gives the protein CASSTQTGGTEAFF.

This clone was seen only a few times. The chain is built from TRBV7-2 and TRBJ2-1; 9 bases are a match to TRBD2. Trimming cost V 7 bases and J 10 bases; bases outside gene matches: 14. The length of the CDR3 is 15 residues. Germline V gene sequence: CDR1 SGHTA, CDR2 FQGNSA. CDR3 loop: CASKLRASGAPEQFF. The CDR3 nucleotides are TGTGCCAGCAAACTGAGGGCTAGCGGGGCCCCCGAGCAGTTCTTC.

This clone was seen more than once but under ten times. The CDR3 nucleotides are TGTGCCAGCAGCTTGGTAGGGGACAGTCGGAGCAATCAGCCCCAGCATTTT. It encodes CASSLVGDSRSNQPQHF. This chain joins TRBV5-8 and TRBJ1-5; TRBD1 matches 7 bases. The CDR3 covers 17 residues. The J segment lost 1 base and the V segment lost 0 bases, leaving 7 bases of the junction unmatched. CDR1 is SGHTS, CDR2 YDEGEE, per germline.

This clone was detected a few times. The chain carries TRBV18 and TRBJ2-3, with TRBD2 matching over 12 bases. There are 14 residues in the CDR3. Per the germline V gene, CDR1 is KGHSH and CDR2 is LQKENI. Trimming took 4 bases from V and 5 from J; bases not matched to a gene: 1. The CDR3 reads CASSRTSGEDTQYF. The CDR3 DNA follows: TGTGCCAGCTCACGGACTAGCGGGGAAGATACGCAGTATTTT. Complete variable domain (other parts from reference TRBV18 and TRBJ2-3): NAGVMQNPRHLVRRRGQEARLRCSPMKGHSHVYWYRQLPEEGLKFMVYLQKENIIDESGMPKERFSAEFPKEGPSILRIQQVVRGDSAAYFCASSRTSGEDTQYFGPGTRLTVL.

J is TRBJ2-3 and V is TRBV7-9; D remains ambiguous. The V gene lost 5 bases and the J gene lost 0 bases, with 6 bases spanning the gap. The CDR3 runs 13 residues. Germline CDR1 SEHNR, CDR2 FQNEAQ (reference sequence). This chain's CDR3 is CASSPISTDTQYF. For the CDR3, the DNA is TGTGCCAGCAGCCCAATTAGCACAGATACGCAGTATTTT.

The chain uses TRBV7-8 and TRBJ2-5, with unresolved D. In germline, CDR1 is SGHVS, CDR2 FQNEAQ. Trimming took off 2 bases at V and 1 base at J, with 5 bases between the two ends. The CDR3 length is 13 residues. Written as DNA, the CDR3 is TGTGCCAGCAGCTTAACGGTCCAAGAGACCCAGTACTTC. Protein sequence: CASSLTVQETQYF. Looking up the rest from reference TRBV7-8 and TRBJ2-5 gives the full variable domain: GAGVSQSPRYKVAKRGQDVALRCDPISGHVSLFWYQQALGQGPEFLTYFQNEAQLDKSGLPSDRFFAERPEGSVSTLKIQRTQQEDSAVYLCASSLTVQETQYFGPGTRLLVL.

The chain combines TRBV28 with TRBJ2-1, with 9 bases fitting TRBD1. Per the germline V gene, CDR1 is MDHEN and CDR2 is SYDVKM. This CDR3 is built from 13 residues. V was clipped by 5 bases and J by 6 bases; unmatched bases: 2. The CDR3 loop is CASSQGQGNEQFF. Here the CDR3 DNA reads TGTGCCAGCAGTCAGGGACAGGGCAATGAGCAGTTCTTC.

The CDR3 sequence: CASSDRGAHSPDTQYF. CDR3 coding DNA: TGTGCCAGTAGTGACAGGGGGGCCCACTCCCCAGATACGCAGTATTTT. The chain joins TRBV19 to TRBJ2-3; 9 bases fit TRBD1. V shed 5 bases and J 4 bases; nucleotides not matched to a gene: 10. The CDR3 is 16 residues long. Germline CDR1 and CDR2: LNHDA and SQIVND (reference sequence).

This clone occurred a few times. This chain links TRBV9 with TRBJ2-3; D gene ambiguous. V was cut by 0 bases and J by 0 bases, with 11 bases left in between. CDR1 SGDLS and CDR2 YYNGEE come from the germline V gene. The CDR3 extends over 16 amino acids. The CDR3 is CASSVGGGTSTDTQYF. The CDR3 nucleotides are TGTGCCAGCAGCGTAGGCGGCGGAACTAGCACAGATACGCAGTATTTT.

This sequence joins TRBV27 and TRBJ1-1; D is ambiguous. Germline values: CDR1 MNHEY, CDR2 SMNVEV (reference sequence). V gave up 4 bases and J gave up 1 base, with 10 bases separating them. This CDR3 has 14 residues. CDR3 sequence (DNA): TGTGCCAGCAGTTATAGGTCGGGGAACACTGAAGCTTTCTTT. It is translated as CASSYRSGNTEAFF.

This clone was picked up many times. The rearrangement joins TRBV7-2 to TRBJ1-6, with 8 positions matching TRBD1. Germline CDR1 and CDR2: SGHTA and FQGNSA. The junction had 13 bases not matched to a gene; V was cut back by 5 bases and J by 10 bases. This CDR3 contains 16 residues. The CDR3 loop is CASSRSPGRQGSPLHF. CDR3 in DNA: TGTGCCAGCAGCCGTTCCCCTGGCCGACAGGGGTCACCCCTCCACTTT.

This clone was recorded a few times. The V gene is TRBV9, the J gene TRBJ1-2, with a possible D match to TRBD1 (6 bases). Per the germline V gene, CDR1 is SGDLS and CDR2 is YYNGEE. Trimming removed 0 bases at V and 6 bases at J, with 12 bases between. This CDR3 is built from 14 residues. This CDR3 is CASSVEDSPNGYTF. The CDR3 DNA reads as TGTGCCAGCAGCGTAGAGGACAGCCCTAATGGCTACACCTTC.

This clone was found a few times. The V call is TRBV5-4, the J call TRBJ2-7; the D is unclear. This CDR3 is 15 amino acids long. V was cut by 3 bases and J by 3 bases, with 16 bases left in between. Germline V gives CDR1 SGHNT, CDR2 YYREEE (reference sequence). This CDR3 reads CASSSANTDRYEQYF. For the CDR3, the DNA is TGTGCCAGCAGCTCCGCAAACACCGATCGCTACGAGCAGTACTTC.

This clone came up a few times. CDR3 coding DNA: TGTGCCAGCAGTTTGTCCCCGCAGGTGGAGTACTTC. The encoded protein is CASSLSPQVEYF. The chain is built from TRBV28 and TRBJ2-7; D uncertain. Per germline, CDR1 MDHEN and CDR2 SYDVKM. The V end was cut by 3 bases, the J end by 11 bases, with 14 bases between. This CDR3 has 12 residues.

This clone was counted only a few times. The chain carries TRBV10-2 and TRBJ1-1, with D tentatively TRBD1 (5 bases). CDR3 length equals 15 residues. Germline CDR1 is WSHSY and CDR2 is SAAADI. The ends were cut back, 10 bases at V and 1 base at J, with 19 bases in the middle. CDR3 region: CANTSGIRSNTEAFF. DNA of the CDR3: TGCGCCAACACTTCAGGGATAAGGTCGAACACTGAAGCTTTCTTT.

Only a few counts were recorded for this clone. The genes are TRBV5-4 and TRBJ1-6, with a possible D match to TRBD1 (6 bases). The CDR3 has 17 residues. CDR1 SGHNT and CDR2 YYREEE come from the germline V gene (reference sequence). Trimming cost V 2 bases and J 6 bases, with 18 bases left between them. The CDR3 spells CASSFVRATGGNSPLHF. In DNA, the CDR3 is TGTGCCAGCAGCTTCGTACGGGCGACAGGCGGTAATTCACCCCTCCACTTT.

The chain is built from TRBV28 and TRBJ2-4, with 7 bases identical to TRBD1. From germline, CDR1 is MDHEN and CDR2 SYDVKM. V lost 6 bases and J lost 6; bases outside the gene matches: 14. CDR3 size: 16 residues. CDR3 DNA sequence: TGTGCCAGCAGCCTTGTGCAAGGGGGCAGAGGAAACATTCAGTACTTC. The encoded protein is CASSLVQGGRGNIQYF. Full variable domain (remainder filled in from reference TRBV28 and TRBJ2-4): DVKVTQSSRYLVKRTGEKVFLECVQDMDHENMFWYRQDPGLGLRLIYFSYDVKMKEKGDIPEGYSVSREKKERFSLILESASTNQTSMYLCASSLVQGGRGNIQYFGAGTRLSVL.

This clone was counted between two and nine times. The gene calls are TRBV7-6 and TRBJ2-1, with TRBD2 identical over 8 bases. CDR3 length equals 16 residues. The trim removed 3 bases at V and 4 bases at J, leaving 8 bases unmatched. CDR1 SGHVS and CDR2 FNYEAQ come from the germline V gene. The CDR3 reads CASSLASGGYYNEQFF. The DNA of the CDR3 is TGTGCCAGCAGCTTGGCAAGCGGGGGATATTACAATGAGCAGTTCTTC.

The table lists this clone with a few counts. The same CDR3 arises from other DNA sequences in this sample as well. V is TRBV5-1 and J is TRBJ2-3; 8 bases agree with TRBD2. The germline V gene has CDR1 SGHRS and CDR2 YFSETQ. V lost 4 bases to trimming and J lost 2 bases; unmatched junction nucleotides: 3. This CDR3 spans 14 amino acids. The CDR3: CASSLAGVTDTQYF. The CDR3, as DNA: TGCGCCAGCAGCCTAGCGGGTGTCACAGATACGCAGTATTTT.

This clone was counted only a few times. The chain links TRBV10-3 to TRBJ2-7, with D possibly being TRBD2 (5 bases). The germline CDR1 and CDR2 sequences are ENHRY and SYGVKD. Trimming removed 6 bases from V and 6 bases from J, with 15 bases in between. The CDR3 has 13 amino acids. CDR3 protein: CAISKGESGEQYF. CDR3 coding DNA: TGTGCCATCAGCAAGGGAGAATCAGGCGAGCAGTACTTC.

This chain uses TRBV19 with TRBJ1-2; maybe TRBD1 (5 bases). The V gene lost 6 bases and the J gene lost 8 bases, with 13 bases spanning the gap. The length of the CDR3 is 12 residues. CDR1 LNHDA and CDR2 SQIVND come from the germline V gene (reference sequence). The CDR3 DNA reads TGTGCCAGTAGCCTGGGGGGTCTCGGCTACACCTTC. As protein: CASSLGGLGYTF.

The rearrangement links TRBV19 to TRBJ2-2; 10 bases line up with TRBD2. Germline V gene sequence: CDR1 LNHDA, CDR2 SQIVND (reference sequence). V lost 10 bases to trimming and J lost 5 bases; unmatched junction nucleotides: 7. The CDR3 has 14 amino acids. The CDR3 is CATPSGGGTGELFF. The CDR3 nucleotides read TGTGCCACCCCTAGCGGGGGTGGTACCGGGGAGCTGTTTTTT. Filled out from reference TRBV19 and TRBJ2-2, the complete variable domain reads DGGITQSPKYLFRKEGQNVTLSCEQNLNHDAMYWYRQDPGQGLRLIYYSQIVNDFQKGDIAEGYSVSREKKESFPLTVTSAQKNPTAFYLCATPSGGGTGELFFGEGSRLTVL.